This T cell receptor beta chain originates from a study of T cell changes during pregnancy in multiple sclerosis. Sequencing used immunoSEQ multiplex PCR; TCRdb keeps in-frame clones, though not all of them. Of about 36,000 clones in the sample, approximately 91% are singletons; the top ten hold approximately 10%. Per germline, CDR1 SGHAT and CDR2 FQNNGV. The CDR3 runs 14 residues. Trimming took off 1 base at V and 2 bases at J, with 9 bases between the two ends. The J gene is TRBJ2-7, the V gene TRBV11-2; a weak D match, TRBD1 (5 bases). The sequence derives from a female donor with multiple sclerosis, enrolled in a pregnancy study. This specimen consisted of CD8+ T cells from peripheral blood mononuclear cells, obtained in the third trimester of pregnancy. Here the CDR3 DNA reads TGTGCCAGCAGCTTAGGGAAGGGGCCCTACGAGCAGTACTTC. It encodes CASSLGKGPYEQYF.